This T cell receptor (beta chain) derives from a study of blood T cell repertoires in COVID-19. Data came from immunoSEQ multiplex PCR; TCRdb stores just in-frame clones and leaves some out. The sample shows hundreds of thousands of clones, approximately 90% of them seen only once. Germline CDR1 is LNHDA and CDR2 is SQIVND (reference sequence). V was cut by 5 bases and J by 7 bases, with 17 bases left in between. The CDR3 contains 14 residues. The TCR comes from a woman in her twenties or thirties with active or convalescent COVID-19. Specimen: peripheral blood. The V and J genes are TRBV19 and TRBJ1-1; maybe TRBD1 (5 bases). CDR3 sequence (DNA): TGTGCCAGTAGTCAGGCGGGGGTATTCGATGAAGCTTTCTTT. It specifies CASSQAGVFDEAFF.